Presented here are 2 T cell receptor beta chains from one specimen sequenced in a study of blood T cells in healthy people across ages. The authors ran a second PCR of roughly 6 to 12 cycles using a sample-barcoded 5' primer and a J-beta primer mix. TCRdb re-called the 5' RACE reads with MiXCR, one entry per CDR3 protein. The sample yields roughly 1.7 million distinct CDR3 sequences, roughly a third seen once. The sample consisted of blood. Receptors originate from a woman aged 25 to 39 in good health.

This clonotype was counted between two and nine times. V gene TRBV6-5 combines with J gene TRBJ1-4; D ambiguous. This CDR3 is 15 amino acids long. Germline V gene sequence: CDR1 MNHEY, CDR2 SVGAGI. V shed 2 bases and J shed 7 bases, with 14 bases lying between them. The CDR3 coding sequence is TGTGCCAGCAGTTACAACGGGCATCGACCTGAAAAACTGTTTTTT. Translation: CASSYNGHRPEKLFF.

The chain recombines TRBV7-2 with TRBJ2-2; weak D call: TRBD1 (6 bases). V was shortened by 5 bases and J by 4 bases, with 20 bases between the two germline ends. This CDR3 region has 17 residues. Germline lookup yields CDR1 SGHTA and CDR2 FQGNSA. Written as DNA, the CDR3 is TGTGCCAGCAGCCCGATTCCCACAGGGTTCCTCACCGGGGAGCTGTTTTTT. Amino acids: CASSPIPTGFLTGELFF.